This T cell receptor (beta chain) appears in the sequencing data of a study of blood T cell repertoires in COVID-19. Per the original data handling: Nucleated cell counts were estimated from reference gene primer amplification. Libraries were prepared by immunoSEQ multiplex PCR; TCRdb keeps only in-frame clonotypes and omits some of them. The DNA was the basis for D and trimming; V, J and clone size are from that table. The table includes 400,000 to 450,000 clones, over 75% detected once. The source is a man aged 30-40 years who had recovered from COVID-19. The material sequenced was PBMCs or T cells enriched from blood (not recorded which).

CDR3 loop: CASSHAGEETQYF. As DNA, the CDR3 is TGCGCCAGCAGCCACGCAGGGGAAGAGACCCAGTACTTC. The chain links TRBV5-1 to TRBJ2-5, with D possibly matching TRBD1 (6 bases). Germline V gene lookup returns CDR1 SGHRS and CDR2 YFSETQ. V was clipped by 4 bases and J by 3 bases, with 10 bases between them. The CDR3 spans 13 residues.